This record looks at one TCR beta chain sequence and its context. This clonotype was counted ten times or more. Its antigen is unknown. No base-level quality is on record; no much larger clone is a single base apart. Receptor amplification or capture employed 5' RACE. The instrument given in TCRdb is Illumina HiSeq 2500. The second PCR ran for roughly 7 to 11 cycles and used a J-beta primer mix along with a sample-barcoded 5' primer. A unique molecular identifier was introduced onto each TCR beta cDNA molecule by a template-switch 5' adaptor carrying 12 random nucleotides. At least 2.5 million CDR3-containing paired-end reads were obtained from each sample. First-strand cDNA was synthesized from all RNA with the Mint cDNA synthesis kit, primed by a TRBC-specific oligonucleotide. All cDNA was treated with uracil-DNA glycosylase and then went through a first 18-cycle PCR with the universal primers M1SS and BC2_uni_R. On the study's bioinformatics: For normalization, 1 million high-quality reads were randomly selected from each sample, with every read carrying a distinct molecular identifier. Reads sharing molecular identifiers were discarded rather than binned into consensus sequences. CDR3 identification, clonotype clustering and error correction used MiTCR with a Q25 quality threshold and the strictest error-elimination algorithm. A nonparametric unseen species model using Euler transformation provided a lower-bound estimate of total TCR beta diversity. TCRdb reprocessed the public reads (quality trimming at Q25 with fastp, clone calling with MiXCR) and kept in-frame beta chains. Every distinct CDR3 protein forms one entry, paired with its most common genes and DNA. TCRdb's processing, not the study's, gives the V and J calls here. The sample records about a million distinct CDR3 sequences, just over 50% of which are singletons. The top ten clones comprise 20% to 25% of the sample.

The source of the sample is a study of blood T cells in healthy people across ages (dated by TCRdb to about 2015). Looking at the study overall: In model experiments, template switching captured roughly one uniquely barcoded TCR beta cDNA molecule for every two T cells. To track age-related changes in TCR beta repertoire diversity, the study relied on deep sequencing normalized with unique cDNA molecular identifiers. Donors were grouped into four age groups: young (average approximately 16 years), middle-aged (roughly 37), aged (around 62) and long-lived (approximately 82). Donors of different ages were randomly distributed across sequencing lanes to avoid experimental bias. The study analyzed two additional independent replicas of 1 million unique cDNA reads from the same blood draw for two donors, one aged 18 to 30 and one aged 80 or older. General conclusions and limits of the study: Compared with the aged group, the long-lived group had more naive CD4+ T cells, fewer expanded clones and increased TCR diversity, a pattern suggesting age selection. The CMV infection status of donors was not known, potentially confounding age-related changes in expanded clonotypes. A strong correlation was found between observed TCR beta diversity and the percentage of naive T cells measured by flow cytometry. Estimates of total diversity based on one million sequenced T cells were considered lower bounds and underestimates. Observed TCR beta diversity per million T cells fell roughly linearly with age, and a significant reduction was already apparent by age around 39. Bulk unsorted PBMC profiling prevented conclusive comparison of naive and antigen-experienced compartments.

Donors were roughly 40 systemically healthy Caucasian individuals from Russia aged about 6 to 100 years. About 9.1 milliliters of peripheral blood were collected from each donor into EDTA-treated Vacutainer tubes. Ficoll-Paque density-gradient centrifugation was used to isolate PBMCs, with at least 6 million per sample. Total RNA, at least 6 micrograms per sample, was extracted from PBMCs with Trizol reagent. For every donor, flow cytometry on a PBMC aliquot measured the percentage of naive CD45RAhigh/CD27high T cells. The receptor was derived from a woman aged 55-70 years in good health. Specimen: blood.

The nucleotide sequence is TGTGCCAGCAGCGTAGCCTTAGGGCTAAACTACGAGCAGTACTTC. This encodes CASSVALGLNYEQYF. The V and J segments used are TRBV9 and TRBJ2-7; no D gene call is confident. Deletion took 0 bases off V and 3 bases off J, with a span of 13 bases between the germline ends. The CDR3, from cysteine to phenylalanine, totals 15 residues. Only the CDR3 region is kept as DNA, spanning 45 bases read in frame from base 1. CDR1 is given as SGDLS and CDR2 as YYNGEE, both from the germline V gene. With all but the CDR3 taken from the reference TRBV9 and TRBJ2-7 genes, the full variable domain is: DSGVTQTPKHLITATGQRVTLRCSPRSGDLSVYWYQQSLDQGLQFLIQYYNGEERAKGNILERFSAQQFPDLHSELNLSSLELGDSALYFCASSVALGLNYEQYFGPGTRLTVT.